The rows below give T cell receptor beta chains drawn from one sample of a study of identical twins. TCRdb used MiXCR to reprocess the 5' RACE reads, holding one entry per CDR3 protein. Seen here are 1.5 million to 2 million distinct CDR3 sequences, around a third observed once, and the top ten hold about 0.3%. Sample: cord blood. These receptors all stem from a newborn girl in good health. The conserved cysteine and the conserved F or W are not part of the CDR3 here.

v_gene: TRBV20-1
CDR3aa: SASYLGLTYNEQF

v_gene: TRBV2
CDR3aa: ASSLRLAGGPYTGELF

v_gene: TRBV14
CDR3aa: ASSLVGGWDEQF

v_gene: TRBV20-1
CDR3aa: SARGAGGRKF

v_gene: TRBV29-1
CDR3aa: SVEGDRRNGQF

v_gene: TRBV20-1
CDR3aa: SARDDAAGYEQY

v_gene: TRBV29-1
CDR3aa: SVGQYRNTEAF

v_gene: TRBV5-1
CDR3aa: ASSLGDIGTSGSFYEQY

v_gene: TRBV4-2
CDR3aa: ASSQDSGSRTDTQY

v_gene: TRBV5-8
CDR3aa: ASSLAGGTTNYGYT

v_gene: TRBV20-1
CDR3aa: SALNHFGGKAF

v_gene: TRBV27
CDR3aa: ASSYWGGNTDAF

v_gene: TRBV5-6
CDR3aa: ASSLARRGLGGYT

v_gene: TRBV25-1
CDR3aa: ASSDIGTGEYEQY

v_gene: TRBV6-1
CDR3aa: ASREQGAKYGYT

v_gene: TRBV2
CDR3aa: ASKDMDSNQPQH

v_gene: TRBV2
CDR3aa: ASGGPPNYEQY

v_gene: TRBV7-2
CDR3aa: ASSPVGLADTDTQY

v_gene: TRBV20-1
CDR3aa: SAIGSGALAYEQY

v_gene: TRBV5-1
CDR3aa: ASSLAPASKSTDTQY

v_gene: TRBV27
CDR3aa: ASSFNRAGELF

v_gene: TRBV6-6
CDR3aa: ASSYSVLSGENIQY

v_gene: TRBV5-1
CDR3aa: ASSLAGTSYANEQF

v_gene: TRBV20-1
CDR3aa: SAANDSGNQPQH

v_gene: TRBV4-1
CDR3aa: ASSHDEGTRGSGANVLT

v_gene: TRBV28
CDR3aa: ASTLAASYNEKLF

v_gene: TRBV27
CDR3aa: ASSSLTEVRGNYGYT

v_gene: TRBV20-1
CDR3aa: SARGTSRADTQY

v_gene: TRBV29-1
CDR3aa: SVEAGLVNNEQF

v_gene: TRBV20-1
CDR3aa: RASSYEQY

v_gene: TRBV7-2
CDR3aa: ASGLQEAGANVLT

v_gene: TRBV5-1
CDR3aa: ASSSEGAGADTQY

v_gene: TRBV10-3
CDR3aa: AISDPLAGDTYEQY

v_gene: TRBV28
CDR3aa: ASSSPKIYSNQPQH

v_gene: TRBV3-1
CDR3aa: ASSHRGAVVLDEQF

v_gene: TRBV3-1
CDR3aa: ASSPMTGTFSPLH